This TCR beta chain originates from a study of blood T cell repertoires in COVID-19 (dated by TCRdb to 2020 to 2021). With respect to the entire study: Collaborator samples came from the United States, Italy and Spain and covered acute and convalescent phases of COVID-19. The prospective study material was composed of cDNA or gDNA derived from T cells, B-cell-depleted T cells, or PBMCs. Subjects who had been exposed to COVID-19, were actively infected with it, or had recovered from it provided the deeply sampled blood TCRbeta repertoires that made up the dataset. A freely available public database, intended as a resource for researchers studying the immune response to SARS-CoV-2, is where the repertoires were released. Samples were obtained from the ongoing ImmuneRACE study (first 160 participants) and from approximately 1,200 subjects provided by 6 global collaborators. The sample metadata nearly always contained a de-identified subject ID, COVID-19 status, age in years and sex. Where available, HLA class I and class II types were taken from metadata supplied by the sample provider and were not determined by assay-based typing. Overall results and qualifications from the work: How much clinical and demographic metadata was included differed by source and by participant, and the metadata was provided uncurated.

Each collaborating institution followed its own protocols to collect whole blood in K2EDTA tubes. For TCRbeta analysis, collaborator samples were shipped as frozen whole blood, as isolated PBMCs, or as DNA extracted from either sample type. Reading the germline V gene gives CDR1 KGHSH and CDR2 LQKENI. Compared with germline, V lacks 0 bases and J lacks 5 bases; bases without a gene match: 3. From cysteine to phenylalanine, the CDR3 is 16 amino acids long. CDR3 DNA only is kept here, 48 bases in frame from base 1. TCRbeta CDR3 regions were amplified from genomic DNA using the immunoSEQ Assay, a bias-controlled multiplex PCR. Per the authors' processing: The number of nucleated cells in each sample was estimated by amplification of reference gene primers within the assay. Sequence reads were collapsed and filtered to measure the absolute abundance of every unique TCRbeta CDR3 rearrangement. Productive Simpson clonality was computed per sample as the square root of Simpson's diversity index over productive rearrangements. TCRdb limited this immuneACCESS table to in-frame rearrangements with V and J called. A share of clones is missing; checked studies link under half to unresolved V genes, and the rest is unexplained. That table supplies the V and J calls and clone size; D and trimming were determined from the DNA. The sample table contains approximately 180,000 clones; only one count was recorded for approximately 88% of them. The ten largest clonotypes hold roughly 1.4% of the sample.

As regards this clone: Its target antigen remains unknown. It has no much larger one-base neighbor in the sample; base qualities were not kept.

This sequence originates from a woman aged 50 to 65 with acute or convalescent COVID-19. Recombination connected TRBV18 to TRBJ1-6; the central 8 bases match TRBD1. The source material was peripheral blood. The CDR3 region reads CASSPPGQGNNSPLHF. Here is the DNA: TGTGCCAGCTCACCACCCGGACAGGGAAATAATTCACCCCTCCACTTT.